This T cell receptor beta chain emerged from a study of beta chain features in type 1 diabetes. Study-level points and caveats: In every one of the four CD4+ subsets, TCRB CDR3s were moderately but significantly shorter in Type 1 diabetes patients.

The CDR3 has 16 residues. Concerning this clone: Its cognate antigen is unknown.

Isolated RNA was reverse transcribed in full, so expressed TCRB transcripts were sequenced. About 3.7 million reads, on average, came from each naive, central memory and regulatory T cell sample. Repertoires were generated with immunoSEQ multiplex PCR, while TCRdb's copy carries only in-frame clones and drops some. This table holds roughly 610,000 clones, about 14% found once. This TCR came from a man aged 18 to 29 in good health. The chain joins TRBV21-1 to TRBJ2-5; whether TRBD2, the table's D call, matches the DNA was not checked. TRBV21-1 counts as a pseudogene. The sequencing sample was made of naive CD4+ T cells from blood. The CDR3, as DNA: TGTGCCAGCAGCAAATCTCGCCAGCCGGAGAAAGAGACCCAGTACTTC. It yields the protein CASSKSRQPEKETQYF.